These T cell receptor beta chains were read from a single sample in a study of blood T cells in healthy people across ages. TCRdb used MiXCR to reprocess the 5' RACE reads, holding one entry per CDR3 protein. The profile shows more than 1,400,000 distinct CDR3 sequences, roughly 45% of them singletons. The sequencing input was blood. These receptors all stem from a woman aged 18-29 years in good health. CDR3s include the opening cysteine and the closing phenylalanine or tryptophan. Fields, in order: clone size, J gene, D gene, V gene, CDR3 DNA, CDR3 protein. D genes are given only for firm matches. Part of the rows lack a size; the others show once, few, many or a class for expanded clones.

clone size: NA; J gene: TRBJ2-2; D gene: NA; V gene: TRBV4-1; CDR3 DNA: TGCGCCAGCAGCCAAATACAGGGCCTAAACACCGGGGAGCTGTTTTTT; CDR3 protein: CASSQIQGLNTGELFF
clone size: NA; J gene: TRBJ1-1; D gene: NA; V gene: TRBV10-3; CDR3 DNA: TGTGCCATCAGTGAGACCCTCCAGACAGCAAACACTGAAGCTTTCTTT; CDR3 protein: CAISETLQTANTEAFF
clone size: NA; J gene: TRBJ2-3; D gene: TRBD2; V gene: TRBV20-1; CDR3 DNA: TGCAGTGCTAGGACCCGACTAGCGGGAGGATCAGATACGCAGTATTTT; CDR3 protein: CSARTRLAGGSDTQYF
clone size: few; J gene: TRBJ2-6; D gene: NA; V gene: TRBV12-3/TRBV12-4; CDR3 DNA: TGTGCCAGCAGGCGCCAGACAGGGAGGGAGGTCCTGACTTTC; CDR3 protein: CASRRQTGREVLTF
clone size: few; J gene: TRBJ2-1; D gene: NA; V gene: TRBV11-2; CDR3 DNA: TGTGCCAGCAGCTGGCCCGTCAATGAGCAGTTCTTC; CDR3 protein: CASSWPVNEQFF
clone size: few; J gene: TRBJ1-2; D gene: TRBD1; V gene: TRBV27; CDR3 DNA: TGTGCCAGCAGTTTGAGTGGAGGGGGCTACTATGGCTACACCTTC; CDR3 protein: CASSLSGGGYYGYTF
clone size: NA; J gene: TRBJ2-1; D gene: NA; V gene: TRBV6-2/TRBV6-3; CDR3 DNA: TGTGCCAGCAGTGTAGTAGGTGAGCAGTTCTTC; CDR3 protein: CASSVVGEQFF
clone size: NA; J gene: TRBJ2-1; D gene: TRBD1; V gene: TRBV5-1; CDR3 DNA: TGCGCCAGCAGCTTTGGACAGGTCCAAACCTACAATGAGCAGTTCTTC; CDR3 protein: CASSFGQVQTYNEQFF
clone size: few; J gene: TRBJ2-3; D gene: NA; V gene: TRBV3-1; CDR3 DNA: TGTGCCAGCAGCCAAGTAGCGGCCTCTAGCACAGATACGCAGTATTTT; CDR3 protein: CASSQVAASSTDTQYF
clone size: NA; J gene: TRBJ2-1; D gene: TRBD1; V gene: TRBV11-3; CDR3 DNA: TGTGCCAGCAGCAGGACAGGGGATGGTGAGCAGTTCTTC; CDR3 protein: CASSRTGDGEQFF
clone size: few; J gene: TRBJ2-5; D gene: NA; V gene: TRBV7-2; CDR3 DNA: TGTGCCAGCAGCCCCTCCGGGGCAGGGTTGAGGCAGTACTTC; CDR3 protein: CASSPSGAGLRQYF
clone size: once; J gene: TRBJ2-3; D gene: TRBD2; V gene: TRBV7-2; CDR3 DNA: TGTGCCAACAGCTTAGCACTAGCGGGGGTTGGCACAGATACGCAGTATTTT; CDR3 protein: CANSLALAGVGTDTQYF
clone size: NA; J gene: TRBJ2-7; D gene: TRBD1; V gene: TRBV6-2/TRBV6-3; CDR3 DNA: TGTGCCAACAGTATCGGACAGGGCTACGAGCAGTACTTC; CDR3 protein: CANSIGQGYEQYF
clone size: NA; J gene: TRBJ2-5; D gene: NA; V gene: TRBV6-5; CDR3 DNA: TGTGCCACGAAGGGGGGAGTGGCCTACAATGAGCAGTACTTC; CDR3 protein: CATKGGVAYNEQYF
clone size: many; J gene: TRBJ2-5; D gene: NA; V gene: TRBV12-3/TRBV12-4; CDR3 DNA: TGTGCCAGCAGTTCCATAGGGAGATCGGGAGAGACCCAGTACTTC; CDR3 protein: CASSSIGRSGETQYF
clone size: NA; J gene: TRBJ2-7; D gene: TRBD2; V gene: TRBV12-3/TRBV12-4; CDR3 DNA: TGTGCCAGCAGTTTAACTAGCGCACTAGGGAATGAGCAGTACTTC; CDR3 protein: CASSLTSALGNEQYF
clone size: NA; J gene: TRBJ2-7; D gene: TRBD2; V gene: TRBV7-2; CDR3 DNA: TGTGCCAGCAGCTTAAGGCCCGGACTAGCGGTGGACTACGAGCAGTACTTC; CDR3 protein: CASSLRPGLAVDYEQYF
clone size: few; J gene: TRBJ2-3; D gene: NA; V gene: TRBV2; CDR3 DNA: TGTGCCAGCAGTGTTATTCCCTCGGCAGATACGCAGTATTTT; CDR3 protein: CASSVIPSADTQYF
clone size: few; J gene: TRBJ2-1; D gene: TRBD1; V gene: TRBV9; CDR3 DNA: TGTGCCAGCAGCACCAGGACAGGGGTGAATGAGCAGTTCTTC; CDR3 protein: CASSTRTGVNEQFF
clone size: few; J gene: TRBJ2-3; D gene: NA; V gene: TRBV24-1; CDR3 DNA: TGTGCCACCAGTGATTTAGGAGGGGCAAGTGGGACAGATACGCAGTATTTT; CDR3 protein: CATSDLGGASGTDTQYF
clone size: NA; J gene: TRBJ2-6; D gene: NA; V gene: TRBV6-4; CDR3 DNA: TGTGCCAGCAGTGACTCGGGAGTTTCTGGGGCCAACGTCCTGACTTTC; CDR3 protein: CASSDSGVSGANVLTF
clone size: NA; J gene: TRBJ1-4; D gene: NA; V gene: TRBV9; CDR3 DNA: TGTGCCAGCAGCCCTCTAACCACAACTAATGAAAAACTGTTTTTT; CDR3 protein: CASSPLTTTNEKLFF
clone size: NA; J gene: TRBJ1-5; D gene: NA; V gene: TRBV6-6; CDR3 DNA: TGTGCCAGCAGTGATGGGGGAAGCAATCAGCCCCAGCATTTT; CDR3 protein: CASSDGGSNQPQHF
clone size: NA; J gene: TRBJ1-5; D gene: NA; V gene: TRBV6-5; CDR3 DNA: TGTGCCAGCAGTTATTCCCGGAACCTCAATCAGCCCCAGCATTTT; CDR3 protein: CASSYSRNLNQPQHF
clone size: few; J gene: TRBJ2-7; D gene: NA; V gene: TRBV27; CDR3 DNA: TGTGCCAGCACAGCTGGACCCTTCTACGAGCAGTACTTC; CDR3 protein: CASTAGPFYEQYF
clone size: NA; J gene: TRBJ2-3; D gene: NA; V gene: TRBV7-2; CDR3 DNA: TGTGCCAGCAGCACCGTACTCCCCATGGGTGATACGCAGTATTTT; CDR3 protein: CASSTVLPMGDTQYF
clone size: few; J gene: TRBJ2-5; D gene: TRBD2; V gene: TRBV20-1; CDR3 DNA: TGCAGTGCTAGAGGATTCGGGGGGGAGGAGACCCAGTACTTC; CDR3 protein: CSARGFGGEETQYF
clone size: NA; J gene: TRBJ2-3; D gene: NA; V gene: TRBV5-1; CDR3 DNA: TGCGTCAGCAGCCCGTTAGCAGATGCGCAGTATTTT; CDR3 protein: CVSSPLADAQYF